The rows below give T cell receptor beta chains drawn from one sample of a study of blood T cell repertoires in COVID-19. Using immunoSEQ multiplex PCR, the repertoire was profiled, and TCRdb retains in-frame clones only, with some absent. This sample has around 260,000 clones, with over 75% found just once. Sequenced sample: peripheral blood. Every receptor here comes from a human donor in a cohort sampled during active COVID-19. Each CDR3 is given with its conserved first and last residue. D genes are given only for firm matches. Expanded clones get a size class; other rows say once, few or many, or leave the size out.

d_call: NA; clone_size: NA; j_call: TRBJ2-3; v_call: TRBV7-6; cdr3_aa: CASSLHPAEPTDTQYF; cdr3_nt: TGTGCCAGCAGCTTACATCCCGCGGAACCCACAGATACGCAGTATTTT
d_call: NA; clone_size: few; j_call: TRBJ1-1; v_call: TRBV3-1/TRBV3-2; cdr3_aa: CATGDRQNTEAFF; cdr3_nt: TGTGCCACCGGAGACAGGCAGAACACTGAAGCTTTCTTT
d_call: NA; clone_size: NA; j_call: TRBJ2-2; v_call: TRBV5-5; cdr3_aa: CASSSYRVGTGELFF; cdr3_nt: TGTGCCAGCAGCTCTTACAGGGTGGGCACCGGGGAGCTGTTTTTT
d_call: NA; clone_size: few; j_call: TRBJ2-3; v_call: TRBV24-1; cdr3_aa: CATSETGRTQYF; cdr3_nt: TGTGCCACCAGTGAGACCGGGAGAACGCAGTATTTT
d_call: TRBD1; clone_size: NA; j_call: TRBJ2-7; v_call: TRBV5-1; cdr3_aa: CASSSQGAFYEQYF; cdr3_nt: TGCGCCAGCAGCAGTCAGGGGGCGTTCTACGAGCAGTACTTC
d_call: NA; clone_size: NA; j_call: TRBJ2-1; v_call: TRBV28; cdr3_aa: CASTRSYNEQFF; cdr3_nt: TGTGCCAGCACCCGCTCCTACAATGAGCAGTTCTTC
d_call: NA; clone_size: NA; j_call: TRBJ2-7; v_call: TRBV27; cdr3_aa: CASSPPTRTWEQYF; cdr3_nt: TGTGCCAGCAGTCCCCCGACTAGAACGTGGGAGCAGTACTTC
d_call: NA; clone_size: NA; j_call: TRBJ1-2; v_call: TRBV6-5; cdr3_aa: CASSYKEVGGYTF; cdr3_nt: TGTGCCAGCAGTTACAAGGAGGTCGGGGGCTACACCTTC
d_call: TRBD2; clone_size: NA; j_call: TRBJ2-3; v_call: TRBV27; cdr3_aa: CASNSLGPGLVTDTQYF; cdr3_nt: TGTGCCAGCAATTCACTGGGCCCGGGACTAGTCACAGATACGCAGTATTTT
d_call: NA; clone_size: NA; j_call: TRBJ1-5; v_call: TRBV19; cdr3_aa: CASSSMGTGSNQPQHF; cdr3_nt: TGTGCCAGTAGTTCCATGGGTACAGGTAGCAATCAGCCCCAGCATTTT
d_call: NA; clone_size: NA; j_call: TRBJ1-2; v_call: TRBV9; cdr3_aa: CASSVGDIYGYTF; cdr3_nt: TGTGCCAGCAGCGTAGGGGACATATATGGCTACACCTTC
d_call: NA; clone_size: NA; j_call: TRBJ1-6; v_call: TRBV7-9; cdr3_aa: CASSERAQQGLTF; cdr3_nt: TGTGCCAGCAGCGAACGCGCGCAGCAGGGGTTGACATTT
d_call: TRBD1; clone_size: NA; j_call: TRBJ1-5; v_call: TRBV19; cdr3_aa: CASNGQGIYQPQHF; cdr3_nt: TGTGCCAGTAACGGACAGGGAATTTATCAGCCCCAGCATTTT
d_call: NA; clone_size: NA; j_call: TRBJ2-5; v_call: TRBV10-2; cdr3_aa: CASSVTGRIEETQYF; cdr3_nt: TGCGCCAGCAGTGTTACAGGTCGGATAGAAGAGACCCAGTACTTC
d_call: NA; clone_size: NA; j_call: TRBJ1-5; v_call: TRBV5-6; cdr3_aa: CASSLAGFDQPQHF; cdr3_nt: TGTGCCAGCAGCCTGGCAGGGTTTGATCAGCCCCAGCATTTT
d_call: TRBD2; clone_size: NA; j_call: TRBJ2-7; v_call: TRBV5-4; cdr3_aa: CASSSPTSGRGLYEQYF; cdr3_nt: TGTGCCAGCAGCTCCCCTACTAGCGGGAGGGGCCTCTACGAGCAGTACTTC
d_call: TRBD1; clone_size: NA; j_call: TRBJ2-5; v_call: TRBV6-6; cdr3_aa: CASSLGTGHGETQYF; cdr3_nt: TGTGCCAGCAGTCTGGGGACAGGCCATGGGGAGACCCAGTACTTC
d_call: NA; clone_size: NA; j_call: TRBJ1-5; v_call: TRBV19; cdr3_aa: CASSIAGRPQHF; cdr3_nt: TGTGCCAGTAGTATAGCGGGGAGGCCCCAGCATTTT
d_call: NA; clone_size: NA; j_call: TRBJ2-1; v_call: TRBV28; cdr3_aa: CASHKGPGAYNEQFF; cdr3_nt: TGTGCCAGCCACAAGGGGCCAGGGGCCTACAATGAGCAGTTCTTC
d_call: TRBD2; clone_size: NA; j_call: TRBJ2-3; v_call: TRBV18; cdr3_aa: CASSQAGAGTDTQYF; cdr3_nt: TGTGCCAGCTCCCAAGCGGGAGCTGGCACAGATACGCAGTATTTT
d_call: NA; clone_size: NA; j_call: TRBJ1-5; v_call: TRBV5-6; cdr3_aa: CASSRRGNQPQHF; cdr3_nt: TGTGCCAGCAGCCGCAGGGGAAATCAGCCCCAGCATTTT
d_call: TRBD1; clone_size: NA; j_call: TRBJ2-3; v_call: TRBV6-6; cdr3_aa: CASRETGVTDTQYF; cdr3_nt: TGTGCCAGCAGGGAAACAGGGGTCACAGATACGCAGTATTTT
d_call: TRBD2; clone_size: once; j_call: TRBJ2-3; v_call: TRBV19; cdr3_aa: CASSIGGLAGVDTQYF; cdr3_nt: TGTGCCAGTAGTATTGGGGGCCTAGCGGGAGTCGATACGCAGTATTTT
d_call: NA; clone_size: NA; j_call: TRBJ1-2; v_call: TRBV7-2; cdr3_aa: CASSHPGVPGGYTF; cdr3_nt: TGTGCCAGCAGCCACCCAGGGGTTCCGGGGGGCTACACCTTC
d_call: TRBD1; clone_size: NA; j_call: TRBJ2-1; v_call: TRBV5-4; cdr3_aa: CASSLTGDPYNEQFF; cdr3_nt: TGTGCCAGCAGCTTGACAGGGGATCCCTACAATGAGCAGTTCTTC
d_call: TRBD1; clone_size: NA; j_call: TRBJ2-1; v_call: TRBV7-9; cdr3_aa: CASSLTGGPYNEQFF; cdr3_nt: TGTGCCAGCAGCCTGACAGGGGGACCCTACAATGAGCAGTTCTTC
d_call: NA; clone_size: once; j_call: TRBJ1-5; v_call: TRBV6-5; cdr3_aa: CASSRTGFNQPQHF; cdr3_nt: TGTGCCAGCAGTCGCACAGGATTCAATCAGCCCCAGCATTTT
d_call: NA; clone_size: NA; j_call: TRBJ1-5; v_call: TRBV19; cdr3_aa: CGTGEARSNQPQHF; cdr3_nt: TGTGGAACGGGGGAGGCTCGTAGCAATCAGCCCCAGCATTTT